This passage covers 20 T cell receptor beta chains from one sample sequenced in a study of T cell responses to AZD1222 COVID-19 vaccine. TCRdb keeps only in-frame clones here, not all; method: immunoSEQ multiplex PCR. The sample carries approximately 120,000 clones, 91% recorded once. The material sequenced was peripheral blood, taken on day 0 of AZD1222 vaccination. These receptors all stem from an adult in good health.

For the CDR3, the DNA is TGTGCCAGCAGCCAACAGGGTGACACTGAAGCTTTCTTT. Residues: CASSQQGDTEAFF. The chain recombines TRBV11-2 with TRBJ1-1; a possible D gene is TRBD1 (6 bases). The germline CDR1 and CDR2 sequences are SGHAT and FQNNGV. V was shortened by 5 bases and J by 3 bases, with 10 bases between the two germline ends. This CDR3 has 13 residues.

The chain combines TRBV4-3 with TRBJ1-6; D may be TRBD1 (5 bases). Germline V lookup: CDR1 LGHNA, CDR2 YSLEER. Deletions cut 1 base from V and 0 bases from J, with 19 bases between. The CDR3 runs 20 residues. Written as DNA, the CDR3 is TGCGCCAGCAGCCAAGCGTGGGGACGTATAACCAGCTCCTATAATTCACCCCTCCACTTT. It yields the protein CASSQAWGRITSSYNSPLHF.

The V and J genes are TRBV3-1 (or the pseudogene TRBV3-2) and TRBJ1-2; TRBD1 is a possible D gene (6 bases). The germline CDR1 and CDR2 sequences are LGHDT and YNNKEL (reference sequence). Deletions cut 4 bases from V and 5 bases from J, with 17 bases between. The CDR3 sequence is 15 residues long. The CDR3 here is CASSPATGFRYGYTF. CDR3 sequence (DNA): TGTGCCAGCAGCCCGGCGACAGGTTTTAGGTATGGCTACACCTTC.

The chain has TRBV12-5 and TRBJ2-5; no reliable D call. From germline, CDR1 is LGHNT and CDR2 FRNRAP. CDR3 length equals 13 residues. The V and J ends lost 1 base and 4 bases respectively, with 7 bases between them. The CDR3 DNA follows: TGTGCTAGTGGTTTGGGGGATCGAGAGACCCAGTACTTC. This sequence encodes CASGLGDRETQYF. The entire variable domain, with the rest obtained from reference TRBV12-5 and TRBJ2-5, is as follows: DARVTQTPRHKVTEMGQEVTMRCQPILGHNTVFWYRQTMMQGLELLAYFRNRAPLDDSGMPKDRFSAEMPDATLATLKIQPSEPRDSAVYFCASGLGDRETQYFGPGTRLLVL.

This chain connects TRBV30 to TRBJ1-1, with D unclear. Germline CDR1 and CDR2: GTSNPN and SVGIG (reference sequence). V was shortened by 2 bases and J by 10 bases, with 20 bases between the two germline ends. CDR3 size: 14 residues. Here the CDR3 DNA reads TGTGCCTGGAGTATAAGCCCTGGGTGGTTGGGAGCTTTCTTT. It translates to CAWSISPGWLGAFF.

The rearrangement joins TRBV6-2 or TRBV6-3 to TRBJ1-1; possible D gene TRBD1, 5 bases. The CDR3 is 11 residues long. Between the trimmed V and J ends, which lost 2 bases and 11 bases, there was a span of 9 bases. Germline CDR1 is MNHEY and CDR2 is SVGEGT. CDR3 residues: CASSYPGAAFF. The CDR3 DNA follows: TGTGCCAGCAGTTACCCTGGGGCCGCTTTCTTT.

The V gene is TRBV28, the J gene TRBJ2-5, with a tentative D call TRBD2 (5 bases). The CDR3 length is 14 residues. Trimming took off 4 bases at V and 4 bases at J, with 13 bases between the two ends. CDR1 and CDR2 from the germline V gene are MDHEN and SYDVKM. CDR3 coding DNA: TGTGCCAGCAGTTCACAGCCGGGGAGAGAGACCCAGTACTTC. Protein sequence: CASSSQPGRETQYF.

The V gene is TRBV3-1 (or the pseudogene TRBV3-2), the J gene TRBJ2-7, with D possibly being TRBD1 (5 bases). This CDR3 contains 17 residues. Germline V gene sequence: CDR1 LGHDT, CDR2 YNNKEL (reference sequence). Trimming stripped 1 base from V and 2 bases from J, with 18 bases between. In DNA, the CDR3 is TGTGCCAGCAGCCAAGGGTTTACAGGCCCAAGAGCCTACGAGCAGTACTTC. This gives the protein CASSQGFTGPRAYEQYF.

The gene calls are TRBV7-3 and TRBJ1-2; the D gene is possibly TRBD1 (5 bases). The germline V gene encodes CDR1 SGHTA and CDR2 FQGTGA. V was clipped by 4 bases and J by 7 bases, with 16 bases between them. This CDR3 is built from 14 residues. Written as DNA, the CDR3 is TGTGCCAGCAGCTACCAAGGGACTGGGGCTGGCTACACCTTC. Its protein product is CASSYQGTGAGYTF.

CDR3 DNA: TGCGCCAGCAGCTTACCAGGAGCATGGGACGAGCAGTACTTC. Translating gives CASSLPGAWDEQYF. V gene TRBV5-1 combines with J gene TRBJ2-7; D unclear. The CDR3 loop spans 14 amino acids. Germline loops: CDR1 SGHRS, CDR2 YFSETQ. The V and J ends lost 2 bases and 5 bases respectively, with 14 bases between them. The complete variable domain, with remaining parts taken from reference TRBV5-1 and TRBJ2-7, reads KAGVTQTPRYLIKTRGQQVTLSCSPISGHRSVSWYQQTPGQGLQFLFEYFSETQRNKGNFPGRFSGRQFSNSRSEMNVSTLELGDSALYLCASSLPGAWDEQYFGPGTRLTVT.

The chain employs TRBV5-1 and TRBJ2-5; D unclear. The CDR3 is 14 amino acids. Germline assignment: CDR1 SGHRS and CDR2 YFSETQ. V shed 0 bases and J shed 5 bases, with 11 bases lying between them. The CDR3 protein is CASSLGSYGETQYF. The CDR3 nucleotides are TGCGCCAGCAGCTTGGGTTCTTACGGCGAGACCCAGTACTTC.

The chain combines TRBV9 with TRBJ1-2, with D possibly TRBD1 on 5 matching bases. The V gene's germline CDR1 is SGDLS and CDR2 YYNGEE. The CDR3 runs 14 residues. V lost 3 bases and J lost 5, with 14 bases in between. DNA for the CDR3: TGTGCCAGCAGCGCAGGGCTCACGGGGTATGGCTACACCTTC. Its translation: CASSAGLTGYGYTF.

V usage is TRBV5-1 and J usage is TRBJ2-3; 14 bases line up with TRBD2. The ends lost 2 bases at V and 2 bases at J; junction bases unmatched: 7. CDR3 length: 18 residues. Per germline, CDR1 SGHRS and CDR2 YFSETQ. In nucleotides, the CDR3 is TGCGCCAGCAGCTTTCCCGGGACTAGCGGGGGAATCACAGATACGCAGTATTTT. Its translation is CASSFPGTSGGITDTQYF.

This chain links TRBV4-3 with TRBJ2-6; D is perhaps TRBD1 (5 bases). This CDR3 has 18 residues. Germline CDR1 is LGHNA and CDR2 is YSLEER. Trimming removed 1 base from V and 4 bases from J, with 17 bases in between. The CDR3 nucleotides are TGCGCCAGCAGCCAAGGTTCCTGGGGCCCCGGGGGGGCCAACGTCCTGACTTTC. Amino acids: CASSQGSWGPGGANVLTF.

V usage is TRBV4-1 and J usage is TRBJ2-5, with unresolved D. The CDR3 runs 15 residues. Germline V gene data show CDR1 as MGHRA and CDR2 as YSYEKL. V was trimmed by 4 bases and J by 5 bases, leaving 17 bases between them. The CDR3 spells CASSPEGQPRETQYF. The CDR3 nucleotides are TGCGCCAGCAGCCCCGAAGGCCAGCCCCGGGAGACCCAGTACTTC.

This rearrangement joins TRBV4-1 to TRBJ1-1, with D possibly matching TRBD1 (6 bases). V lost 1 base, J lost 8 bases, and 20 bases lay in between. The CDR3 is made up of 16 amino acids. Germline CDR1 and CDR2: MGHRA and YSYEKL. The CDR3 DNA follows: TGCGCCAGCAGCCAAGGACCCGGGGGGCAAGGCCGGGAAGCTTTCTTT. Amino acids: CASSQGPGGQGREAFF.

The chain joins TRBV7-9 to TRBJ2-1; weak D call: TRBD1 (6 bases). The ends were cut back, 5 bases at V and 1 base at J, with 9 bases in the middle. The CDR3 is 14 residues long. Per germline, CDR1 SEHNR and CDR2 FQNEAQ (reference sequence). The CDR3 loop is CASSPRGSYNEQFF. CDR3 DNA: TGTGCCAGCAGCCCCAGGGGTTCCTACAATGAGCAGTTCTTC.

The chain uses TRBV6-1 and TRBJ2-5, with D perhaps matching TRBD2 (6 bases). The V gene lost 0 bases and the J gene lost 5 bases, with 10 bases spanning the gap. Germline CDR1 reads MNHNS; CDR2 reads SASEGT. This CDR3 spans 14 amino acids. CDR3 protein: CASSEAEGIETQYF. The CDR3 nucleotides read TGTGCCAGCAGTGAAGCGGAGGGGATTGAGACCCAGTACTTC.

This sequence joins TRBV7-9 and TRBJ2-2; 8 bases are shared with TRBD2. Germline assignment: CDR1 SEHNR and CDR2 FQNEAQ (reference sequence). J lost 2 bases, V lost 3 bases, and 5 bases had no gene match. CDR3 length equals 16 residues. The CDR3 DNA reads TGTGCCAGCAGCTTCGCACTAGCGGTCAACACCGGGGAGCTGTTTTTT. Translating gives CASSFALAVNTGELFF.

The chain has TRBV6-5 and TRBJ1-1, with D unclear. The CDR3 has 14 amino acids. V lost 7 bases and J lost 1, with 13 bases in between. Germline CDR1 reads MNHEY; CDR2 reads SVGAGI. The CDR3 loop reads CASMGPSANTEAFF. The CDR3 DNA reads as TGTGCCAGCATGGGCCCTTCCGCGAACACTGAAGCTTTCTTT.